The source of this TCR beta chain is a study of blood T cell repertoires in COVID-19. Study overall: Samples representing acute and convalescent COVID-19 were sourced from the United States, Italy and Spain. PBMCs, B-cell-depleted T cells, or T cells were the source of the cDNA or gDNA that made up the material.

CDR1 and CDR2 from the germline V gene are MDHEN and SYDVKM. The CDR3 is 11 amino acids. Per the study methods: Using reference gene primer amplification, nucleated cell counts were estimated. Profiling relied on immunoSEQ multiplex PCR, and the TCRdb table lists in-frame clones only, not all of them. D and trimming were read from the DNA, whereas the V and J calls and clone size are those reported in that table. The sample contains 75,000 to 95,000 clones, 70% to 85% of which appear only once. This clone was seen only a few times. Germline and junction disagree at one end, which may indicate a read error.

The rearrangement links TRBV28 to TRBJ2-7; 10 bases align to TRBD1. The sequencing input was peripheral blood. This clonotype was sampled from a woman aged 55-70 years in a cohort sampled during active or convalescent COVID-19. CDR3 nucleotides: TGTGCCAGCGGCCCCGGGACAGGGGAACACTTC. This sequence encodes CASGPGTGEHF. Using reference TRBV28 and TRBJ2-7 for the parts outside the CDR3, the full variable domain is DVKVTQSSRYLVKRTGEKVFLECVQDMDHENMFWYRQDPGLGLRLIYFSYDVKMKEKGDIPEGYSVSREKKERFSLILESASTNQTSMYLCASGPGTGEHFGPGTRLTVT.